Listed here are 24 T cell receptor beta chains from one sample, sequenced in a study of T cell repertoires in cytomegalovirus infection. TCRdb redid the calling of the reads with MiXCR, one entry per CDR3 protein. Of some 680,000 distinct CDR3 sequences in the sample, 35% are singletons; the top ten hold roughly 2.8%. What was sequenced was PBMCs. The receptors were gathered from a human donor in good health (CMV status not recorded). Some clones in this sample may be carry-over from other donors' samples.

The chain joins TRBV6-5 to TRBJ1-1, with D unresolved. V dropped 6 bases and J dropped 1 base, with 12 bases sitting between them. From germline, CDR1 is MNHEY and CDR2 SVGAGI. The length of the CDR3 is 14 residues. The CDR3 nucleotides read TGTGCCAGCAGAGAGGGTACTTGGAACACTGAAGCTTTCTTT. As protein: CASREGTWNTEAFF.

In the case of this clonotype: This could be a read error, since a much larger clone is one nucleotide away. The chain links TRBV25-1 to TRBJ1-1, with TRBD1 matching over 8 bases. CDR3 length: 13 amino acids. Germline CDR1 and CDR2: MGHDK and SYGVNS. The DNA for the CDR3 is TGTGCCAGCAGTGACAGGGGGCCCACTGAAGCTTTATTT. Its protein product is CASSDRGPTEALF.

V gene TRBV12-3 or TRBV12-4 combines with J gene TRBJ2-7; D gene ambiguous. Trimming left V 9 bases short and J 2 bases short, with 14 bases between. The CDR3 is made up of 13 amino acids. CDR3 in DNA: TGTGCCAGAAGGACCCGATCGGCCTACGAGCAGTACTTC. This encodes CARRTRSAYEQYF.

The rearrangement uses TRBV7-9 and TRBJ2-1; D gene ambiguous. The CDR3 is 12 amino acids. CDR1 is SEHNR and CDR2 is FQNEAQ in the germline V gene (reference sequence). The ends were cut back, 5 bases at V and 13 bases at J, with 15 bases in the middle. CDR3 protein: CASSVFRLGQFF. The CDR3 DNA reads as TGTGCCAGCAGCGTATTTCGGTTAGGCCAGTTCTTC.

The CDR3 DNA sequence: TGTGCCAGCAGCTCAGATCGGAGGGTCGTTGAAGCTTTCTTT. Amino acid sequence: CASSSDRRVVEAFF. The genes are TRBV5-4 and TRBJ1-1; D unclear. The CDR3 loop spans 14 amino acids. The V end lost 3 bases, the J end lost 7 bases, and 16 bases lay between the germline ends. Germline CDR1 reads SGHNT; CDR2 reads YYREEE (reference sequence).

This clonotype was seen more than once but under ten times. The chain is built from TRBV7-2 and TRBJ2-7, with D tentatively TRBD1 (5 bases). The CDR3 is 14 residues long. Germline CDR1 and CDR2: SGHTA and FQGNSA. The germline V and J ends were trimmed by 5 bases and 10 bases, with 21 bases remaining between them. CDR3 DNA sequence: TGTGCCAGCAGCGGGGCACGGGTCCCACCCCTACAGTACTTC. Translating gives CASSGARVPPLQYF.

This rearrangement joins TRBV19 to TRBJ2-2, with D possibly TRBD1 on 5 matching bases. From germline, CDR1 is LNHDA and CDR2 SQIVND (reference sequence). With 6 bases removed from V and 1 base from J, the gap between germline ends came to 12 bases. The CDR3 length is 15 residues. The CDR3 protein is CASRVGDRNTGELFF. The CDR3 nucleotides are TGTGCCAGTAGGGTAGGGGATCGGAACACCGGGGAGCTGTTTTTT. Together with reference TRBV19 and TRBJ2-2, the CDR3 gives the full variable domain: DGGITQSPKYLFRKEGQNVTLSCEQNLNHDAMYWYRQDPGQGLRLIYYSQIVNDFQKGDIAEGYSVSREKKESFPLTVTSAQKNPTAFYLCASRVGDRNTGELFFGEGSRLTVL.

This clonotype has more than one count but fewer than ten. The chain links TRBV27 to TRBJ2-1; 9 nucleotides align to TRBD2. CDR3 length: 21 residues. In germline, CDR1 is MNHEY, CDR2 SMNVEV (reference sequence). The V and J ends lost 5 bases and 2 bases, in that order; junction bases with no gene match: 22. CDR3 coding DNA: TGTGCCAGCAGTATAAATCCGGGACTAGCAGCCTCAATTTCCCCCTACAATGAGCAGTTCTTC. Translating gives CASSINPGLAASISPYNEQFF.

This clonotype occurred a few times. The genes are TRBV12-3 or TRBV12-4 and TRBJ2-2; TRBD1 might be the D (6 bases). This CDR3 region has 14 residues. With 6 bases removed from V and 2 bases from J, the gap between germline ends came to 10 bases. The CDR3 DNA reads TGTGCCAGCAGGGGGGCAGTTAACACCGGGGAGCTGTTTTTT. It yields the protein CASRGAVNTGELFF.

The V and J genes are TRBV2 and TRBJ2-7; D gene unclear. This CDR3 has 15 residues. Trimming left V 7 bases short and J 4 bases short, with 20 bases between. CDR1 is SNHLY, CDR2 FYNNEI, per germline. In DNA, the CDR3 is TGTGCCAGCACCCCCACCGGTGGCAGGTGGTACGAGCAGTACTTC. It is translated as CASTPTGGRWYEQYF.

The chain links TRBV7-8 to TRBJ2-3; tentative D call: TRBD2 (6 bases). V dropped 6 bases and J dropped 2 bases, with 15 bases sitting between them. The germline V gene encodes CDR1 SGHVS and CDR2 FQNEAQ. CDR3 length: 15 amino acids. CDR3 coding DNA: TGTGCCAGCAGTTTGGCGCGGGGTGACACAGATACGCAGTATTTT. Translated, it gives CASSLARGDTDTQYF.

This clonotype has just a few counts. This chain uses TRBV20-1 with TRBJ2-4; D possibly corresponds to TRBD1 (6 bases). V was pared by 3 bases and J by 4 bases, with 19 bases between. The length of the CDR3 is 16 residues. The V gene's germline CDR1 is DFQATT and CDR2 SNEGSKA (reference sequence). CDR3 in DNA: TGCAGTGCTAGGGGCAGGGGAGAGGTGTCAAAAAACATTCAGTACTTC. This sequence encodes CSARGRGEVSKNIQYF.

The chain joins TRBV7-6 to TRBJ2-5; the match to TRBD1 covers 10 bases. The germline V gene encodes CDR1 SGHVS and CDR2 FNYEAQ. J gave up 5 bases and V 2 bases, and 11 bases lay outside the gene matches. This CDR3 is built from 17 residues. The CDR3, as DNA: TGTGCCAGCAGCTTAAGCTTCGGACAGGGGGAATGGGAGACCCAGTACTTC. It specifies CASSLSFGQGEWETQYF.

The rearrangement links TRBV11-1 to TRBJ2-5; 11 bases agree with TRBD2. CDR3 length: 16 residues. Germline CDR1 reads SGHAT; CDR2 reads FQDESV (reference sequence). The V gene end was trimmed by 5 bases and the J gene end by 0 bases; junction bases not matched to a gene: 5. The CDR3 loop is CASSQTSGEYQETQYF. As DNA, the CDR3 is TGTGCCAGCAGCCAGACTAGCGGGGAGTACCAAGAGACCCAGTACTTC.

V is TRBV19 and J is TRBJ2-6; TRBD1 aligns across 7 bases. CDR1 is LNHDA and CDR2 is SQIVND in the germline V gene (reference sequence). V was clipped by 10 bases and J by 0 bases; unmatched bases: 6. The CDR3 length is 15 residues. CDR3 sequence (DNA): TGTGCCATTTCAGACAGGGCCTCTGGGGCCAACGTCCTGACTTTC. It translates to CAISDRASGANVLTF.

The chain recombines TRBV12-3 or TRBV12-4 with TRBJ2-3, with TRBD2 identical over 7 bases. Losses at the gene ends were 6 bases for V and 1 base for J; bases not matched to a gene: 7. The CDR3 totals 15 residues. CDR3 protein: CASSLSTSGTDTQYF. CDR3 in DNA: TGTGCCAGCAGCCTCTCCACTAGCGGCACAGATACGCAGTATTTT.

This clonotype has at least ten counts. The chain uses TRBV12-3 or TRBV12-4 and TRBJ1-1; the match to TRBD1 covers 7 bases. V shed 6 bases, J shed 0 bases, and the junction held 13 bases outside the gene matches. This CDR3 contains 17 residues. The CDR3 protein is CASSQKMTGYMNTEAFF. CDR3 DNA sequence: TGTGCCAGCAGCCAGAAGATGACAGGGTATATGAACACTGAAGCTTTCTTT.

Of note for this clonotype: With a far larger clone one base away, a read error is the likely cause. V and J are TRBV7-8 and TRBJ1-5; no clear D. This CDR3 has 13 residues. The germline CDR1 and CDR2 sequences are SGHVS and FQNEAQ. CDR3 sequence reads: CASSLASNQHQHF. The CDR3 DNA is TGTGCCAGCAGCTTAGCCAGCAATCAGCACCAGCATTTT.

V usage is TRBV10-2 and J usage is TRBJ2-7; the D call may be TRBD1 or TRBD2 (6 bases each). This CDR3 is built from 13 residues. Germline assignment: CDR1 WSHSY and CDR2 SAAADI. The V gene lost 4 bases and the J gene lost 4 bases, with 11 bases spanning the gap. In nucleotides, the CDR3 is TGCGCCAGCAGTGGGGGGGCGAGATACGAGCAGTACTTC. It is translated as CASSGGARYEQYF.

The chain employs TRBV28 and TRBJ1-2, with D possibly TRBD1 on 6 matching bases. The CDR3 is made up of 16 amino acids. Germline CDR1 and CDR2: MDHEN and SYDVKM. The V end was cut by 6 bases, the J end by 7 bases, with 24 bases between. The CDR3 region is CASRTGPVRGAGGYTF. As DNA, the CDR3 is TGTGCCAGCAGGACCGGGCCCGTACGGGGGGCAGGTGGCTACACCTTC.

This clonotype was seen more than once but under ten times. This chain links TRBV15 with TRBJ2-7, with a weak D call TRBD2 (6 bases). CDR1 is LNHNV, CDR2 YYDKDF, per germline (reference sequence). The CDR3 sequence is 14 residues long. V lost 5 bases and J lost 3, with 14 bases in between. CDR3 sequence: CATSPRDSLYEQYF. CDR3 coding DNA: TGTGCCACCAGCCCTCGGGACTCCCTCTACGAGCAGTACTTC. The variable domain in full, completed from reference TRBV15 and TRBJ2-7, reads DAMVIQNPRYQVTQFGKPVTLSCSQTLNHNVMYWYQQKSSQAPKLLFHYYDKDFNNEADTPDNFQSRRPNTSFCFLDIRSPGLGDTAMYLCATSPRDSLYEQYFGPGTRLTVT.

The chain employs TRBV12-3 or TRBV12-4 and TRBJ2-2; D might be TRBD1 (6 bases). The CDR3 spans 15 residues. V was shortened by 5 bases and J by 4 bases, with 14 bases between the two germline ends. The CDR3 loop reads CASSGSGHVTGELFF. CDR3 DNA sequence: TGTGCCAGCAGTGGTTCGGGACATGTCACCGGGGAGCTGTTTTTT.

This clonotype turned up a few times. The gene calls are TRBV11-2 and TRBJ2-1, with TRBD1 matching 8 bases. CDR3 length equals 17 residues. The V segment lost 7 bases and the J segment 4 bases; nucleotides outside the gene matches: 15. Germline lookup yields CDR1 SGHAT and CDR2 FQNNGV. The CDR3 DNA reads TGTGCCAGCACCCCCAACCCCAGGGGGCCCTTATACAATGAGCAGTTCTTC. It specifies CASTPNPRGPLYNEQFF.

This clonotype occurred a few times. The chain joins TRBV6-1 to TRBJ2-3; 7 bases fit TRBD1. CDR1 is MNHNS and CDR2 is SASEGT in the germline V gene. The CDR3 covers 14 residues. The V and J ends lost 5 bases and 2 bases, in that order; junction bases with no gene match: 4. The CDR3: CASSIGQATDTQYF. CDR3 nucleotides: TGTGCCAGCAGTATCGGACAGGCCACAGATACGCAGTATTTT.